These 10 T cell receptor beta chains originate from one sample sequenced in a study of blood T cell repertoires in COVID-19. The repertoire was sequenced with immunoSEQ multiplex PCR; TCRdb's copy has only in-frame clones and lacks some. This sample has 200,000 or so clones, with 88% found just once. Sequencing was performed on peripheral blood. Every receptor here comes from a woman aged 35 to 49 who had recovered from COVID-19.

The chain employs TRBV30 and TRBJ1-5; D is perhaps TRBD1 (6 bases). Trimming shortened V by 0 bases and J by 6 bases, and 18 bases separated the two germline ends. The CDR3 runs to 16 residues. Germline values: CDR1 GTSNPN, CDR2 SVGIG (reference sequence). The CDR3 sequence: CAWSVLATGSPQPQHF. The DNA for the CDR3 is TGTGCCTGGAGTGTTCTCGCGACAGGCTCTCCTCAGCCCCAGCATTTT.

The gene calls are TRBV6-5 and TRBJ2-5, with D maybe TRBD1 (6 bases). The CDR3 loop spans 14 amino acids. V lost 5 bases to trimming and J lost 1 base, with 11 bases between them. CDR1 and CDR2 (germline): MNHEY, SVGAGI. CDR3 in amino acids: CASSPRTAQETQYF. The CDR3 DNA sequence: TGTGCCAGCAGTCCGCGGACAGCCCAAGAGACCCAGTACTTC.

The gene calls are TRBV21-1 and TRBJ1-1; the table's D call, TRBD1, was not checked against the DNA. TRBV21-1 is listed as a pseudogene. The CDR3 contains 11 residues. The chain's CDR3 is CASRGQANAFF. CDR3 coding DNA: TGTGCCAGCAGGGGACAGGCTAACGCTTTCTTT.

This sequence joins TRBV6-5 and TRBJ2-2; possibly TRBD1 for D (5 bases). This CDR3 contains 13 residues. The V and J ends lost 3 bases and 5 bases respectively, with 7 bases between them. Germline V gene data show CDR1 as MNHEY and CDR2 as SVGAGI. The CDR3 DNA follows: TGTGCCAGCAGTTATTCAGGGACCGGGGAGCTGTTTTTT. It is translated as CASSYSGTGELFF.

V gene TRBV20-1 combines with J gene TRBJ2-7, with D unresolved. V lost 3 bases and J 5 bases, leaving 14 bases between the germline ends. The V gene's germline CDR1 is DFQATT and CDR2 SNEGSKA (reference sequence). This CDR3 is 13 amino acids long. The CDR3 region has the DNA TGCAGTGCTAGTCTCCTAGTTACCCACGAGCAGTACTTC. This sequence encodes CSASLLVTHEQYF.

Here the CDR3 DNA reads TGTGCCACCAGTGCCACAACTAGGAACGGGCAGTTCTTC. Translating it yields CATSATTRNGQFF. This chain connects TRBV24-1 to TRBJ2-1, with a weak D call TRBD2 (5 bases). The CDR3 is 13 residues long. The germline V and J ends were trimmed by 5 bases and 12 bases, with 16 bases remaining between them. Germline V gives CDR1 KGHDR, CDR2 SFDVKD.

The CDR3 here is CASSEAGQGIGSINTEAFF. In nucleotides, the CDR3 is TGTGCCAGCAGTGAAGCAGGACAGGGGATCGGGTCCATCAACACTGAAGCTTTCTTT. This rearrangement joins TRBV6-1 to TRBJ1-1, with 9 bases that match TRBD1. This CDR3 has 19 amino acids. CDR1 is MNHNS, CDR2 SASEGT, per germline. The V and J ends lost 0 bases and 2 bases, in that order; junction bases with no gene match: 13.

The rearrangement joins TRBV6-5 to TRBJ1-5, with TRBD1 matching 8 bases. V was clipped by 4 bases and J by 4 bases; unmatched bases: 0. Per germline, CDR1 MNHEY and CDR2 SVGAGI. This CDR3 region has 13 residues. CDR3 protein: CASSWTGNQPQHF. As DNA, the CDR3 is TGTGCCAGCAGTTGGACAGGGAATCAGCCCCAGCATTTT.

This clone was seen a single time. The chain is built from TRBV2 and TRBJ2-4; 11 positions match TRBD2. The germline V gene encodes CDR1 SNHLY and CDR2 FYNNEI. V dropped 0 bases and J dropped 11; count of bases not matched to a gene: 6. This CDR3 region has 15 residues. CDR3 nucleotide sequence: TGTGCCAGCAGTGAAGCTATAGCGGGAGGGCCGGTTCAGTACTTC. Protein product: CASSEAIAGGPVQYF.

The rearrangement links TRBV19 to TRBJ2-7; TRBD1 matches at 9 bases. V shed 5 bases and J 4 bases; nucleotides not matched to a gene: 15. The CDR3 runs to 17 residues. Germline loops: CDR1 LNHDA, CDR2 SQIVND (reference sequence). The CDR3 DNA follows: TGTGCCAGTAGTTCTACGAACCTCGGGACAGGGATTTACGAGCAGTACTTC. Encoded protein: CASSSTNLGTGIYEQYF. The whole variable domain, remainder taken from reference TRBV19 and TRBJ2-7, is DGGITQSPKYLFRKEGQNVTLSCEQNLNHDAMYWYRQDPGQGLRLIYYSQIVNDFQKGDIAEGYSVSREKKESFPLTVTSAQKNPTAFYLCASSSTNLGTGIYEQYFGPGTRLTVT.